This TCR beta chain was recorded in a study of shared clonotypes between healthy human individuals (dated by TCRdb to about 2020). At the level of the whole study: A few men and two women, aged 18 to 49 years, made up the cohort. To estimate repertoire size and how much clonotypes are shared between individuals, the study performed deep sequencing of blood TCR repertoires from five healthy adults. Per donor, leukapheresis produced somewhere between about 0.94 and 9.5 billion PBMCs. For each donor, CD4 naive and CD4 memory were each given three plates, CD8 naive was given two plates, and CD8 memory was given one plate. To increase sequencing depth and limit assay-specific biases, TCR repertoire library preparation and sequencing were carried out by different laboratories using diverse techniques.

CDR3 length: 16 amino acids, cysteine to phenylalanine. Only the CDR3 part of the read is kept: 48 bases, read in frame from the first base. Looking up the germline V gene yields CDR1 SGHVS and CDR2 FQNEAQ. The junction shows trimming of 1 base on V and 6 bases on J, and the gene matches do not reach 6 bases of it. Overall study outcomes, separate from this receptor: Sampling was restricted to blood, and TCR repertoires in tissues likely differ from the TCR repertoires found in blood. Compared with non-shared clonotypes, clonotypes shared by all four sorted-subset donors had higher generation probabilities. The small number of donors limited the genetic and exposure-history diversity represented. Estimated clonotype richness was generally larger for naive than for memory subsets. Incomplete sequencing was indicated by rarefaction of sorted-subset datasets, despite the large sequencing depth. Pairwise subsampling indicated that sequencing depth was expected to affect the degree of clonotype sharing among donors. Sharing across a few donors was observed for approximately 5% of naive CD4, less than 4% of naive CD8, roughly 2.3% of memory CD4, and about 0.4% of memory CD8 clonotypes.

Using the deep immunoSEQ assay, TCR CDR3 regions were amplified from genomic DNA by multiplex PCR. Extracted genomic DNA from each cell subset was spread evenly across all wells of several immunoSEQ 96-well plates, with each plate serving as a replicate. For sorted subsets, approximately 210 ng of genomic DNA, equivalent to some 33,000 T cell genomes, went into each replicate PCR. The purified libraries were quantified using a Qubit 3.0 fluorometer, sized with a Bioanalyzer 2100, and then quantified again using the KAPA Library Quantification kit. Every immunoSEQ 96-well plate was sequenced on a dedicated single-read 150-cycle Illumina NextSeq 550 flow cell. Processing in the source paper ran as follows. The immunoSEQ output contained only junctional sequences without quality scores, so filtering could not match that applied to full-length reads. To assign V/J genes and CDR3, sequences were annotated using PyIR, a Python wrapper for IgBLAST v1.9, with IMGT germline references. Any read was removed if the V/J assignment was weak (E-value above 1e-6), the CDR3 was missing, or the read contained stop codons, out-of-frame junctions, or ambiguous translated residues. V3J clonotypes were defined by identical inferred V gene, J gene, and CDR3 amino acid sequence. Percentage overlap between repertoires was calculated by dividing the number of shared unique clonotypes by the size of the smaller repertoire. Richness of each repertoire was evaluated using RTK rarefaction, the Chao1 estimator, and Recon v2.1 estimates of unobserved clonotypes. Generation probabilities for all TCRbeta clonotypes obtained by the gDNA method from a few donors were computed using OLGA. This is the immuneACCESS table as TCRdb keeps it, with only in-frame sequences that have V and J called. A part of the clones is gone; compared with another copy, unresolved V genes explain less than half, and the rest is unexplained. That table furnishes V, J and clone size, whereas the DNA furnished D and trimming. This sample lists hundreds of thousands of clones; roughly 96% were detected once. The ten biggest clones cover about 0.12% of the sample.

Points on this clone: Its antigen is currently not known. The record has no base qualities; no much larger clone is one base away.

CD8 naive samples were obtained by positive selection for CCR7 among CD45RO-negative cells, yielding a CD45RA+CCR7+ population from which TemRA cells were excluded. Healthy HIV-negative adults with no recently reported acute infections or vaccinations were included as donors. Every donor was a Caucasian adult living in Nashville, Tennessee, USA. Blood was obtained by leukapheresis, after which PBMCs were separated by Ficoll-Histopaque density gradient centrifugation and cryopreserved in liquid nitrogen vapor phase. Purity and quantity of every magnetically sorted T cell population were checked by analytical flow cytometry. Genomic DNA was isolated from every sorted fraction and measured by UV absorbance on a Nanodrop 2000c.

The V and J genes are TRBV7-8 and TRBJ2-3; 11 of the junction bases match TRBD2. This clonotype originated in a woman younger than 45 in good health. Sequencing was carried out using naive CD8+ T cells sorted from blood. The sample's cell subset or site label, in plain terms: CD45RA+CCR7+. The CDR3 has the sequence CASSLDQTSGADTQYF. In nucleotides, the sequence is TGTGCCAGCAGCTTAGACCAGACTAGCGGGGCGGATACGCAGTATTTT.